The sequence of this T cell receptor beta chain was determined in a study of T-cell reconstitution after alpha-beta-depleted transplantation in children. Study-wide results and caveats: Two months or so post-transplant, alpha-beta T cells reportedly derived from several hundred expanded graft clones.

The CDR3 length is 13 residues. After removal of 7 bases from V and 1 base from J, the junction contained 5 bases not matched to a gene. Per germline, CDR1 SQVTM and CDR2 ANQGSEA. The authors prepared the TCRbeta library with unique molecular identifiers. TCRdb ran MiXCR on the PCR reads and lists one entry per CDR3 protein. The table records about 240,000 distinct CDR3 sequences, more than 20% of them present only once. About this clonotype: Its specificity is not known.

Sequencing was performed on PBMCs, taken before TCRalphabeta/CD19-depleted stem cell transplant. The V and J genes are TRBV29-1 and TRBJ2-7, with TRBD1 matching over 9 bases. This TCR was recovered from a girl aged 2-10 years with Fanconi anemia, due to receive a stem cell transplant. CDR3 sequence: CSGTGGTSYEQYF. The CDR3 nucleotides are TGCAGCGGCACAGGGGGCACGTCCTACGAGCAGTACTTC.